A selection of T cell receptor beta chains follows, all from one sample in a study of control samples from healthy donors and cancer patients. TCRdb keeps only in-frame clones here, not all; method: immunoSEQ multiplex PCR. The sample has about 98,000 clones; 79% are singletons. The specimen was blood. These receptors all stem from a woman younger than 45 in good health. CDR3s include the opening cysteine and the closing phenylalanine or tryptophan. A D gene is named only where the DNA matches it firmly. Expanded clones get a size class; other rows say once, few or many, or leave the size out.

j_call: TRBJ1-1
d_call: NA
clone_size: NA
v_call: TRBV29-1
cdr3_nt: TGCAGCGTTGAAACAGGTCCCTTCTCAGACACTGAAGCTTTCTTT
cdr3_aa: CSVETGPFSDTEAFF

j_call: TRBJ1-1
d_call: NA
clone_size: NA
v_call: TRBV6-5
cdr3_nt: TGTGCCAGCAGCGTTTCAAGGTCGAGGACTGAAGCTTTCTTT
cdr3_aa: CASSVSRSRTEAFF

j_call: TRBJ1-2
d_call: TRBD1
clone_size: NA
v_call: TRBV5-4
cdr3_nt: TGTGCCAGCAGCCGGACAGGGAACTATGGCTACACCTTC
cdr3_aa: CASSRTGNYGYTF

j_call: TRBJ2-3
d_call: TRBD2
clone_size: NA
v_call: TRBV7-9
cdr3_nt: TGTGCCAGCAGCGGTAGCGGGGGCACAGATACGCAGTATTTT
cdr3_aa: CASSGSGGTDTQYF

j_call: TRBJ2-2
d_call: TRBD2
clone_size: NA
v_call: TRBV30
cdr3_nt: TGTGCCTGGAGTAAGCGGGGGGCCACCGGGGAGCTGTTTTTT
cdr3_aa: CAWSKRGATGELFF

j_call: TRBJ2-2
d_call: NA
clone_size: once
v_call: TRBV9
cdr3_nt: TGTGCCAGCAGTAGAGATCGGGTCACCGGGGAGCTGTTTTTT
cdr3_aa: CASSRDRVTGELFF

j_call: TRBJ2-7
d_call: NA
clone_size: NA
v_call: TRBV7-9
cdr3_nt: TGTGCCAGCAGCCTTACCTACGAGCAGTACTTC
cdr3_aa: CASSLTYEQYF

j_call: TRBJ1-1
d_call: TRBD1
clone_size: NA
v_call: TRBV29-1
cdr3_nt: TGCAGCGTGGACAGGGGTTGGGTAAACACTGAAGCTTTCTTT
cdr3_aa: CSVDRGWVNTEAFF

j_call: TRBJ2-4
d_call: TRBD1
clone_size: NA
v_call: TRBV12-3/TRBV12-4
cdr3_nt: TGTGCCAGCAGTTGGGGACAGGGAAACATTCAGTACTTC
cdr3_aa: CASSWGQGNIQYF

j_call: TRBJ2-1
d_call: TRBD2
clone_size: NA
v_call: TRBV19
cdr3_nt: TGTGCCAGTAGTATCAGCGGGGGGGCTGCTGAGCAGTTCTTC
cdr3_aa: CASSISGGAAEQFF

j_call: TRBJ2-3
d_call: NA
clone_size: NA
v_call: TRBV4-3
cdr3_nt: TGCGCCAGCAGCCAGGGCCTCGGGTTATCCACAGATACGCAGTATTTT
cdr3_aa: CASSQGLGLSTDTQYF

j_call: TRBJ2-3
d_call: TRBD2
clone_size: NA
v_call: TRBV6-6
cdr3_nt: TGTGCCAGCAGTCCGAAATTAGCGGGGGGGAGCACAGATACGCAGTATTTT
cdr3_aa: CASSPKLAGGSTDTQYF

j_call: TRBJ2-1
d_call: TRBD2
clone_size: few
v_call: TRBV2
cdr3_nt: TGTGCCAGCAGTGCAGCCGGTCTAGCGGGGGTTGATGAGCAGTTCTTC
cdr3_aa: CASSAAGLAGVDEQFF

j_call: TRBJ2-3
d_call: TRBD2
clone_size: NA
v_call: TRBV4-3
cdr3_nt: TGCGCCAGCAGCCCAACTAGCGGGGGGTCGACAGATACGCAGTATTTT
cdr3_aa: CASSPTSGGSTDTQYF

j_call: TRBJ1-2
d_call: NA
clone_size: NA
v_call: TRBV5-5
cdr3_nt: TGTGCCAGCAGCTCACAACAGACGCTTAGCTATGGCTACACCTTC
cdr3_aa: CASSSQQTLSYGYTF

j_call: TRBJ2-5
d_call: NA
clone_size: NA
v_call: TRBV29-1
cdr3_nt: TGCAGCGTTGTAGTGGGGGAGACCCAGTACTTC
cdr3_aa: CSVVVGETQYF

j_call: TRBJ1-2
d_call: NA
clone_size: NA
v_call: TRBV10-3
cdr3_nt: TGTGCCATCAGTGATGGAGGGTATGGCTACACCTTC
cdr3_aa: CAISDGGYGYTF

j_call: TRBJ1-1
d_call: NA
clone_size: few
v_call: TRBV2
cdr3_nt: TGTGCCAGCGACCGTTCGGGGAACACTGAAGCTTTCTTT
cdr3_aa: CASDRSGNTEAFF

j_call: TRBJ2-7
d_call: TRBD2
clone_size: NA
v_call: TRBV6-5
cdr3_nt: TGTGCCAGCAGTCCCACTAGCGGGGGGGACGAGCAGTACTTC
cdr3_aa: CASSPTSGGDEQYF

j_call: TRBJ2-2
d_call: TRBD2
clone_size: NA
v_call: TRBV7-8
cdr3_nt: TGTGCCAGCAGCTTCCCGGGACTAGCGAACACCGGGGAGCTGTTTTTT
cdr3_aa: CASSFPGLANTGELFF

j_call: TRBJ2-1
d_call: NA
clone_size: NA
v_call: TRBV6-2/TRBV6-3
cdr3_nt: TGTGCCAGCAGTTACTCTGGGGGAATGGGAAATGAGCAGTTCTTC
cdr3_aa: CASSYSGGMGNEQFF

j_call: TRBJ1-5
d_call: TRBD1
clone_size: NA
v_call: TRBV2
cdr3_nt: TGTGCCAGCAGTAGCGGGACAGAGAATCAGCCCCAGCATTTT
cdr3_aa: CASSSGTENQPQHF

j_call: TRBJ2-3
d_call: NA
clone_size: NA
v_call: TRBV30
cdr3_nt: TGTGCCTGGAGCGGGGGGCTCACAGATACGCAGTATTTT
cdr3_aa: CAWSGGLTDTQYF

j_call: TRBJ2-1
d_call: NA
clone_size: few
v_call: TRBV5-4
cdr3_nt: TGTGCCAGCAGCACGGACCCCATTGGTGAGCAGTTCTTC
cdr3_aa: CASSTDPIGEQFF

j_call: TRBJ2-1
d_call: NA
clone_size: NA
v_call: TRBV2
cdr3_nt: TGTGCCAGCAGCCTCGGGGGACGCTCCTACAATGAGCAGTTCTTC
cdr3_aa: CASSLGGRSYNEQFF

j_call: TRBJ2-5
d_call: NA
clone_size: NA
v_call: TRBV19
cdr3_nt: TGTGCCAGTAGTACCCAGGGGATTCGAGAGACCCAGTACTTC
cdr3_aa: CASSTQGIRETQYF

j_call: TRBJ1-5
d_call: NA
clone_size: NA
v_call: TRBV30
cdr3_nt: TGTGCCTGGAGCTCAGGGACCTTGGGCAATCAGCCCCAGCATTTT
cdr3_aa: CAWSSGTLGNQPQHF

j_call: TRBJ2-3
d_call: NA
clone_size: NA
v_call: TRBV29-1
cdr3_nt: TGCAGCGTTGAAGATCGGCGGCGGCGCACAGATACGCAGTATTTT
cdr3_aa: CSVEDRRRRTDTQYF

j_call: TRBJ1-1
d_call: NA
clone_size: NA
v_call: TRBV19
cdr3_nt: TGTGCCAGTAGCCGGGGGGGGACTGAAGCTTTCTTT
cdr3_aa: CASSRGGTEAFF

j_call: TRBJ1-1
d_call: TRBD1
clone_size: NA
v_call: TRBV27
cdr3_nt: TGTGCCAGCAGTTTAACGGGACAGGGGAGCCGGTTGAACACTGAAGCTTTCTTT
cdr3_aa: CASSLTGQGSRLNTEAFF

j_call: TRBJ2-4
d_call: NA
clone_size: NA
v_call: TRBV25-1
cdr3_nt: TGTGCCAGCAGTATGGGGGTCGGAAACATTCAGTACTTC
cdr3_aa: CASSMGVGNIQYF

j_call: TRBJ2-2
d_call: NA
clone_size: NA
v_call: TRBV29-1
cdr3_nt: TGCAGCGTTGTCAGAAGCACCGGGGAGCTGTTTTTT
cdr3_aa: CSVVRSTGELFF

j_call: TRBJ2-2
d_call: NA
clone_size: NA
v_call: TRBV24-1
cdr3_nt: TGTGCCACCAGTGACCCGGGACAGAACACCGGGGAGCTGTTTTTT
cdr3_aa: CATSDPGQNTGELFF

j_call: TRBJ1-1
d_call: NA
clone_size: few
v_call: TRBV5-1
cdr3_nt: TGCGCCAGCAGCTTGGCCTGGGGAAGGGACACTGAAGCTTTCTTT
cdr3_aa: CASSLAWGRDTEAFF

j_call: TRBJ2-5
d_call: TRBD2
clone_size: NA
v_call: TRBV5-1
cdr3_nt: TGCGCCAGCAGCTTGCCGGCTAGCGGGGGGGCCGGTGAGACCCAGTACTTC
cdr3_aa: CASSLPASGGAGETQYF

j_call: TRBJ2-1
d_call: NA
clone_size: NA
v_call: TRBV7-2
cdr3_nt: TGTGCCAGCAGCTTAGCTTTGAGAGCCACATATTACAATGAGCAGTTCTTC
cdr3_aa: CASSLALRATYYNEQFF

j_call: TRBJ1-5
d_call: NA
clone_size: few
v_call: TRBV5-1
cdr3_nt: TGCGCCAGCAGCTTGGATGGAGGGGGATTCCAGCATTTT
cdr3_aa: CASSLDGGGFQHF

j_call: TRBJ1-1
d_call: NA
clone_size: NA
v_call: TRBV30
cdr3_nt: TGTGCCTGGAGTGTAGGAGGGGCTGAAGCTTTCTTT
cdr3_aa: CAWSVGGAEAFF

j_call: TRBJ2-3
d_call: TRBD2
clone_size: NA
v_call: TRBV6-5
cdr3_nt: TGTGCCAGCAAACTAGCGGGGGGATTCACAGATACGCAGTATTTT
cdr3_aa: CASKLAGGFTDTQYF

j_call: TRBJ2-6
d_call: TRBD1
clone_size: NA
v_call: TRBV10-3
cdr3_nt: TGTGCCATCAGTGCCCGGACAGGGGGAAGCTCTGGGGCCAACGTCCTGACTTTC
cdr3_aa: CAISARTGGSSGANVLTF

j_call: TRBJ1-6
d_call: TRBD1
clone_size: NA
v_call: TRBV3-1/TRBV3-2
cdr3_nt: TGTGCCAGCAGCCAAGATTATGGCGGGACAGAGAATTCACCCCTCCACTTT
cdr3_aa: CASSQDYGGTENSPLHF

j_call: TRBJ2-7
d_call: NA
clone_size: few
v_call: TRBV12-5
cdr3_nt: TGTGCTAGTGGTTTGGTGTTGGGGAGCGGATACGAGCAGTACTTC
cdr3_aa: CASGLVLGSGYEQYF

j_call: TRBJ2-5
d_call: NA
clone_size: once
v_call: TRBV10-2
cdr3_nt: TGCGCCAGCAGTGAGTGGTTAGGGACGCGGGGTAGATCGGAGACCCAGTACTTC
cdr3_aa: CASSEWLGTRGRSETQYF

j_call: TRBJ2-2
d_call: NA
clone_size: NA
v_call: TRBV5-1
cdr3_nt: TGCGCCAGCAGCTTGCTTGCCAAGAACACCGGGGAGCTGTTTTTT
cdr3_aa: CASSLLAKNTGELFF

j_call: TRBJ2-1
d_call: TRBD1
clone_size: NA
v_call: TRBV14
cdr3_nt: TGTGCCAGCAGCCAAGTGGGGACAGGTTACAATGAGCAGTTCTTC
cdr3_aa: CASSQVGTGYNEQFF